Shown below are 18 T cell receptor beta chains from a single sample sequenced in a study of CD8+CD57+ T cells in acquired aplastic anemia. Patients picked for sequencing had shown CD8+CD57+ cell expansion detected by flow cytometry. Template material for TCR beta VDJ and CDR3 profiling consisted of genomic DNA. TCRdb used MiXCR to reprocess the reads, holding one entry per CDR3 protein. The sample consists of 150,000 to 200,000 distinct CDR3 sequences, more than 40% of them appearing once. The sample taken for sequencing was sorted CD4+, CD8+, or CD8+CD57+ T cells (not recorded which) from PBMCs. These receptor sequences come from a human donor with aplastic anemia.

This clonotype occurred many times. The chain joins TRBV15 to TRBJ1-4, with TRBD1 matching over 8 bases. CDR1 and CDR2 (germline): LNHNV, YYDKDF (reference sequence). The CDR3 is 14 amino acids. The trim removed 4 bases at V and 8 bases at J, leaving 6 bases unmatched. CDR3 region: CATSIDRGPEKLFF. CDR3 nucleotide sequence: TGTGCCACCAGCATAGACAGGGGCCCAGAAAAACTGTTTTTT.

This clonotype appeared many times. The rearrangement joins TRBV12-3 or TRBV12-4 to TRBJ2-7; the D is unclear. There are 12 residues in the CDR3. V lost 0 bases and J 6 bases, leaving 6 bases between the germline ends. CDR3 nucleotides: TGTGCCAGCAGTTTAGCTCTGGGCGAGCAGTACTTC. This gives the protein CASSLALGEQYF.

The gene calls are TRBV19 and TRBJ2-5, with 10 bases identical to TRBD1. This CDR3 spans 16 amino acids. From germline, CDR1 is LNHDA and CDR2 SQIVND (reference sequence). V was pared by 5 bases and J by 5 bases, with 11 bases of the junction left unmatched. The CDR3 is CASSAGTGVAWETQYF. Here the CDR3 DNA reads TGTGCCAGTAGTGCCGGGACAGGGGTTGCGTGGGAGACCCAGTACTTC.

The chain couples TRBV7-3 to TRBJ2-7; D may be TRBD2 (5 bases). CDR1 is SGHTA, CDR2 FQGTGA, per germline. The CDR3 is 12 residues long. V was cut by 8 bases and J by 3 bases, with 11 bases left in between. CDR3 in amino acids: CASETRGYEQYF. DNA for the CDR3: TGTGCCAGCGAGACTCGGGGCTACGAGCAGTACTTC. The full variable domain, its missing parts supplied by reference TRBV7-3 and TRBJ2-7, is GAGVSQTPSNKVTEKGKYVELRCDPISGHTALYWYRQSLGQGPEFLIYFQGTGAADDSGLPNDRFFAVRPEGSVSTLKIQRTERGDSAVYLCASETRGYEQYFGPGTRLTVT.

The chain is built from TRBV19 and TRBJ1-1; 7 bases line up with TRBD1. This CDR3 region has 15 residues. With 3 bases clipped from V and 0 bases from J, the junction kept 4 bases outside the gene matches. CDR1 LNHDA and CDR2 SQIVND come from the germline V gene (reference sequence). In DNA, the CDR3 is TGTGCCAGTAGTATCGCAGGGGGGCTGAACACTGAAGCTTTCTTT. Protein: CASSIAGGLNTEAFF.

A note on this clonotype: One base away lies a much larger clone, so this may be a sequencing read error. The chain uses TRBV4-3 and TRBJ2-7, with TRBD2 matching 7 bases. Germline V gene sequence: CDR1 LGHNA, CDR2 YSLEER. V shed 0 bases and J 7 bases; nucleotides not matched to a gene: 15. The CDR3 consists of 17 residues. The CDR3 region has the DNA TGCGCCAGCAGCCAAGAGGGGAGGCGGGGGTGTGAGAAAGAGCAGTACTTC. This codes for CASSQEGRRGCEKEQYF.

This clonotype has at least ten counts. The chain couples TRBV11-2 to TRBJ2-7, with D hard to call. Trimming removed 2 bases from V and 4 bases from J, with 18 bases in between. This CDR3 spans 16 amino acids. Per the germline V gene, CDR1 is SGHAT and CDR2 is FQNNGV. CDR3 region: CASSLSPRLDDYEQYF. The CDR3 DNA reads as TGTGCCAGCAGCTTAAGCCCCCGGTTGGACGATTACGAGCAGTACTTC. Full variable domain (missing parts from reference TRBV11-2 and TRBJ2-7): EAGVAQSPRYKIIEKRQSVAFWCNPISGHATLYWYQQILGQGPKLLIQFQNNGVVDDSQLPKDRFSAERLKGVDSTLKIQPAKLEDSAVYLCASSLSPRLDDYEQYFGPGTRLTVT.

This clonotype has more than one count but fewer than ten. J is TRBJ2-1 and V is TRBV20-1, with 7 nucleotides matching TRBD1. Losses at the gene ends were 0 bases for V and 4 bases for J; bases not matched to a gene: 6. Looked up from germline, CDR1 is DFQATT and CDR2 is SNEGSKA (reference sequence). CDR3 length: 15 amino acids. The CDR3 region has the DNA TGCAGTGCTAGAGATACGACAGGGCTTTACAATGAGCAGTTCTTC. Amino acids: CSARDTTGLYNEQFF.

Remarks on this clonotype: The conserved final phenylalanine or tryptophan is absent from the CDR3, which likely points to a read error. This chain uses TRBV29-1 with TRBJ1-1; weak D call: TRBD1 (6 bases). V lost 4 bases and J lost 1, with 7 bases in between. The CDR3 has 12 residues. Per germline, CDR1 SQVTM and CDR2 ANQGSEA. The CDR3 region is CSVGGGNTEAFS. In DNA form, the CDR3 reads TGCAGCGTTGGAGGGGGGAACACTGAAGCTTTCTCT.

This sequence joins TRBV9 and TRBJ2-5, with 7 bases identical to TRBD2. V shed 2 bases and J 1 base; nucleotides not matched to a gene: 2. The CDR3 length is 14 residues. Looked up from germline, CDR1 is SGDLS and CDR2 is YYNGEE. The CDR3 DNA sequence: TGTGCCAGCAGCGTCACGGGAGGCCAAGAGACCCAGTACTTC. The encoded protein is CASSVTGGQETQYF. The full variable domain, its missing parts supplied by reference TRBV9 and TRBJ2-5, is DSGVTQTPKHLITATGQRVTLRCSPRSGDLSVYWYQQSLDQGLQFLIQYYNGEERAKGNILERFSAQQFPDLHSELNLSSLELGDSALYFCASSVTGGQETQYFGPGTRLLVL.

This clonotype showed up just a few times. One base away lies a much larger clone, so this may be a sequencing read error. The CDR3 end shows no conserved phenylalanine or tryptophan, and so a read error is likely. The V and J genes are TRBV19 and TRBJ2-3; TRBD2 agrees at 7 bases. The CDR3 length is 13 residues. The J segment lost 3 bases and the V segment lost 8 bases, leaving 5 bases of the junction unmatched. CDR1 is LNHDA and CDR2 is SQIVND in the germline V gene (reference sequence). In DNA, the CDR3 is TGTGCCAGTCTGGCGGGGGAAACAGATACGCAGTATCTT. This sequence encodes CASLAGETDTQYL.

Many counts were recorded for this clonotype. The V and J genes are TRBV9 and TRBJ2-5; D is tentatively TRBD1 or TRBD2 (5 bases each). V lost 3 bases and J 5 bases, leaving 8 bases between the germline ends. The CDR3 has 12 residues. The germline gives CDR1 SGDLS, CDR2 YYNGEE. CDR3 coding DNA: TGTGCCAGCAGCGCCAGGGAGGAGACCCAGTACTTC. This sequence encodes CASSAREETQYF. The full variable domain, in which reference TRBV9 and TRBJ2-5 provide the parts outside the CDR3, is DSGVTQTPKHLITATGQRVTLRCSPRSGDLSVYWYQQSLDQGLQFLIQYYNGEERAKGNILERFSAQQFPDLHSELNLSSLELGDSALYFCASSAREETQYFGPGTRLLVL.

CDR3 in DNA: TGCAGCGCGTACGTTAGCGCTGAAGCTTTCTTT. Its translation: CSAYVSAEAFF. The chain joins TRBV29-1 to TRBJ1-1; D is ambiguous. CDR1 is SQVTM, CDR2 ANQGSEA, per germline. The ends were cut back, 7 bases at V and 6 bases at J, with 12 bases in the middle. This CDR3 comprises 11 residues.

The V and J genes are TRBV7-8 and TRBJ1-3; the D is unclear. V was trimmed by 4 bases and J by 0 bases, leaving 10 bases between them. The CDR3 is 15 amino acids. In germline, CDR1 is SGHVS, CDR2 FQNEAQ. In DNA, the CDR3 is TGTGCCAGCAGCTCCCAGTGGAGCTCTGGAAACACCATATATTTT. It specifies CASSSQWSSGNTIYF.

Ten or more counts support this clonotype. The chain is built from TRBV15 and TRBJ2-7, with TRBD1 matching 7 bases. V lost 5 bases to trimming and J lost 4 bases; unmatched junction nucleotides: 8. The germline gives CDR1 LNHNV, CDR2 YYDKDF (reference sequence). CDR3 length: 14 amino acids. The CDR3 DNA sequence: TGTGCCACCAGCGAGGGACAGCCGGTTTACGAGCAGTACTTC. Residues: CATSEGQPVYEQYF.

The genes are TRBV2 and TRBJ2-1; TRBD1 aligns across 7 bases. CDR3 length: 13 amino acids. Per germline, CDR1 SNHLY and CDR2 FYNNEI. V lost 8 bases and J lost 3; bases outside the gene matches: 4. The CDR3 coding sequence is TGTGCCAGCTGGGGACAGAACTACAATGAGCAGTTCTTC. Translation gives CASWGQNYNEQFF.

As DNA, the CDR3 is TGTGCCAGCAATTCCCCCGGGACAGGCGTTAAGGGCTACACCTTC. Protein sequence: CASNSPGTGVKGYTF. The chain uses TRBV12-3 or TRBV12-4 and TRBJ1-2, with 8 bases aligning to TRBD1. The V gene end was trimmed by 7 bases and the J gene end by 8 bases; junction bases not matched to a gene: 15. The CDR3 covers 15 residues.

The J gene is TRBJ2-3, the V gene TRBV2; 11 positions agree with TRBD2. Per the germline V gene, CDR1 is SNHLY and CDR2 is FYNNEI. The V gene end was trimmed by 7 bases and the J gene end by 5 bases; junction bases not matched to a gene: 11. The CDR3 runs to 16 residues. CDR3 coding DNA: TGTGCCAGCACCAAGCTAACTAGCGGGGGCAAAGATACGCAGTATTTT. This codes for CASTKLTSGGKDTQYF.